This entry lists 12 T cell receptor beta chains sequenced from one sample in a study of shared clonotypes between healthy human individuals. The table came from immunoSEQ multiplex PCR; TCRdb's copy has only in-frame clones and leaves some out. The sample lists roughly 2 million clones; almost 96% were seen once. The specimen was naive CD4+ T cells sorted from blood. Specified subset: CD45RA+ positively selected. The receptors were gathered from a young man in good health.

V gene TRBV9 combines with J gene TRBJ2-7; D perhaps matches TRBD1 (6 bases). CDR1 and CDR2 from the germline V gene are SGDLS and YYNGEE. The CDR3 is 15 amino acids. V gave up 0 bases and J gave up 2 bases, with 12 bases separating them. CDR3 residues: CASSVDLGGTYEQYF. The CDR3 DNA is TGTGCCAGCAGCGTAGATCTAGGGGGTACCTACGAGCAGTACTTC.

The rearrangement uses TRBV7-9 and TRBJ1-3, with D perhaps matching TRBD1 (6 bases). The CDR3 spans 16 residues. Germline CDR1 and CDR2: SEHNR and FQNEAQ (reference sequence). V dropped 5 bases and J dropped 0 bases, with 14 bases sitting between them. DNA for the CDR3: TGTGCCAGCAGCCCGCAGGGGTTTTACTCTGGAAACACCATATATTTT. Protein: CASSPQGFYSGNTIYF.

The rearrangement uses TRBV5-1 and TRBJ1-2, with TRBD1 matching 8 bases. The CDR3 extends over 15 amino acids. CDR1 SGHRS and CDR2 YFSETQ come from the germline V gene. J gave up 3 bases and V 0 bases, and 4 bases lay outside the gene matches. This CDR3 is CASSLVQGADYGYTF. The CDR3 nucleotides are TGCGCCAGCAGCTTGGTTCAGGGGGCTGACTATGGCTACACCTTC.

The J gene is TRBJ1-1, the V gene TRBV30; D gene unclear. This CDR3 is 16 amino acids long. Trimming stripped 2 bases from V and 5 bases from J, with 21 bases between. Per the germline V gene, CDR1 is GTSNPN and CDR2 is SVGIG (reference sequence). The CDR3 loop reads CAWSLFGLGSGTEAFF. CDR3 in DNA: TGTGCCTGGAGTTTGTTTGGGCTAGGGTCGGGAACTGAAGCTTTCTTT. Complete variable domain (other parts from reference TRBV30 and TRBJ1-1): SQTIHQWPATLVQPVGSPLSLECTVEGTSNPNLYWYRQAAGRGLQLLFYSVGIGQISSEVPQNLSASRPQDRQFILSSKKLLLSDSGFYLCAWSLFGLGSGTEAFFGQGTRLTVV.

CDR3 bases: TGTGCCACCAAAAGACAGGGGGATAATTCACCCCTCCACTTT. As protein: CATKRQGDNSPLHF. The chain joins TRBV7-8 to TRBJ1-6, with 9 bases that match TRBD1. Germline assignment: CDR1 SGHVS and CDR2 FQNEAQ. CDR3 length equals 14 residues. V lost 10 bases to trimming and J lost 5 bases; unmatched junction nucleotides: 6.

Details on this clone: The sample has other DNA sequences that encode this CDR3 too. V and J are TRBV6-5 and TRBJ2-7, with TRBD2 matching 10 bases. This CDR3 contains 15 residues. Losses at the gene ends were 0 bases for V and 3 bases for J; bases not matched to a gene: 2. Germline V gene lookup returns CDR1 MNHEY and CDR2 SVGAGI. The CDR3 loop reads CASSYSGTSVYEQYF. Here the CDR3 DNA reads TGTGCCAGCAGTTACTCCGGGACTAGCGTCTACGAGCAGTACTTC.

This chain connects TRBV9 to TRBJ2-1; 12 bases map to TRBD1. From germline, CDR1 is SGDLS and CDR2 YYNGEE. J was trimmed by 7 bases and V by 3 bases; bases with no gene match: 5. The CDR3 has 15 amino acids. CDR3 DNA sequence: TGTGCCAGCAGCGCGGGGGACAGGGGGCAAAATGAGCAGTTCTTC. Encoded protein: CASSAGDRGQNEQFF.

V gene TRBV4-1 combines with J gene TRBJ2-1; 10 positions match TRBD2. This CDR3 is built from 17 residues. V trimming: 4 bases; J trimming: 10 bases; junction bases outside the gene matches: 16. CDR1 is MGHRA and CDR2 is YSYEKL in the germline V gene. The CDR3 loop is CASSLFAVGLAAPEQFF. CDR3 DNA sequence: TGCGCCAGCAGCCTATTCGCCGTTGGACTAGCGGCGCCGGAGCAGTTCTTC.

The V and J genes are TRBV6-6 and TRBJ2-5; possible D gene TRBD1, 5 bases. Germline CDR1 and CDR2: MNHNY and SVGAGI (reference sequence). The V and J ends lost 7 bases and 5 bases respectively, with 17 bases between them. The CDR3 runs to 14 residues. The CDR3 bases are TGTGCCAGCAACTCCTTAGGGGAATTGGAGACCCAGTACTTC. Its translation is CASNSLGELETQYF.

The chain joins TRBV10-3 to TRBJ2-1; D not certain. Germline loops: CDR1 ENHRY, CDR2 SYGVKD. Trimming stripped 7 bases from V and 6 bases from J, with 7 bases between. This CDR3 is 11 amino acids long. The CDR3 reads CAITDFNEQFF. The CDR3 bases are TGTGCCATCACGGATTTCAATGAGCAGTTCTTC.

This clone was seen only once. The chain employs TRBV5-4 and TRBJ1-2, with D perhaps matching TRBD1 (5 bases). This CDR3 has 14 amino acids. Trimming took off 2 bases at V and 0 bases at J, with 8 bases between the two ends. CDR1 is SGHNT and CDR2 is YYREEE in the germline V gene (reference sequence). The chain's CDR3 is CASSLDSSNYGYTF. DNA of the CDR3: TGTGCCAGCAGCTTAGACAGCTCTAACTATGGCTACACCTTC.

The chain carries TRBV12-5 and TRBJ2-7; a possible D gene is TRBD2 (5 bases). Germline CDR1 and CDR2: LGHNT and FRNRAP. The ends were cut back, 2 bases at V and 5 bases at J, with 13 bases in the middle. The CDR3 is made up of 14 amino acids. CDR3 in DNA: TGTGCTAGTGGTTTGAATCTAGCATTACACGAGCAGTACTTC. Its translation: CASGLNLALHEQYF.